The 8 T cell receptor beta chains below come from one sample, sequenced in a study of regulatory T cells in long-lasting Graves disease (dated by TCRdb to 2020 to 2023). Library prep was done by multiplex PCR. The reads were generated on an Illumina HiSeq 4000. TCR beta libraries were built with iRepertoire HTBI primers and Arm-PCR amplification of CDR3 regions. Using fastp at Q25 and MiXCR, TCRdb reprocessed the public reads and kept productive beta chains. Rows merge per CDR3 protein into single entries with the most common DNA and genes. The sample data list 390,000 or so distinct CDR3 sequences, and roughly 20% of these were observed just once. Of the sample, 25% to 30% falls within the top ten clones. The meaning of the sample's time point label: persistent/refractory GD, antithyroid drugs over 5 years with positive TRAb. For both TCR sequencing and RNA sequencing, RNA was extracted from PBMCs using TRIzol.

Sample: peripheral blood mononuclear cells (PBMCs), taken when the disease was refractory, from a patient treated with antithyroid drugs. The receptors here all came from a middle-aged woman with Graves disease. Donor details come from another sample of the same person, matched by shared clones.

This clonotype was seen once. The CDR3 loop reads CASSWSSGTYEQYF. The CDR3 nucleotides read TGTGCCAGCAGTTGGTCTAGCGGAACTTACGAGCAGTACTTC. This chain connects TRBV27 to TRBJ2-7, with 7 nucleotides matching TRBD2. The V segment lost 4 bases and the J segment 4 bases; nucleotides outside the gene matches: 7. The germline V gene encodes CDR1 MNHEY and CDR2 SMNVEV (reference sequence). This CDR3 is built from 14 residues.

J is TRBJ1-1 and V is TRBV7-9; D gene uncertain. The length of the CDR3 is 12 residues. Trimming removed 2 bases from V and 2 bases from J, with 3 bases in between. Germline V gene data show CDR1 as SEHNR and CDR2 as FQNEAQ (reference sequence). The CDR3 loop reads CASSLFNTEAFF. CDR3 nucleotide sequence: TGTGCCAGCAGCTTATTTAACACTGAAGCTTTCTTT.

This chain joins TRBV20-1 and TRBJ2-2; D is tentatively TRBD1 or TRBD2 (5 bases each). Germline values: CDR1 DFQATT, CDR2 SNEGSKA (reference sequence). Deletions cut 3 bases from V and 0 bases from J, with 14 bases between. CDR3 length: 16 residues. CDR3 sequence: CSARSVGTTNTGELFF. CDR3 sequence (DNA): TGCAGTGCTAGGTCTGTAGGGACGACGAACACCGGGGAGCTGTTTTTT.

This clonotype came up many times. The rearrangement uses TRBV28 and TRBJ2-5, with TRBD2 matching 7 bases. Looked up from germline, CDR1 is MDHEN and CDR2 is SYDVKM. After removal of 7 bases from V and 5 bases from J, the junction contained 10 bases not matched to a gene. This CDR3 is built from 14 residues. CDR3 region: CASTHMGGAETQYF. The CDR3 DNA is TGTGCCAGCACCCACATGGGAGGGGCCGAGACCCAGTACTTC.

The chain is built from TRBV7-2 and TRBJ2-5; D is undetermined. The CDR3 runs 16 residues. V lost 5 bases and J 4 bases, leaving 20 bases between the germline ends. Germline loops: CDR1 SGHTA, CDR2 FQGNSA. The CDR3 sequence is CASSPRRLPTAETQYF. For the CDR3, the DNA is TGTGCCAGCAGCCCAAGAAGGCTCCCTACGGCAGAGACCCAGTACTTC.

The V and J genes are TRBV20-1 and TRBJ1-1, with TRBD1 identical over 7 bases. CDR3 length: 13 amino acids. Per the germline V gene, CDR1 is DFQATT and CDR2 is SNEGSKA (reference sequence). V dropped 7 bases and J dropped 6; count of bases not matched to a gene: 11. The CDR3 sequence: CSVSQGVLAEAFF. The CDR3 DNA reads TGCAGTGTTTCTCAGGGGGTCCTCGCTGAAGCTTTCTTT.

This clonotype was counted a single time. Relative to the germline gene, one junction end is altered; a read error may explain this. This chain joins TRBV12-3 or TRBV12-4 and TRBJ2-7, with TRBD2 matching over 8 bases. The CDR3 consists of 13 residues. CDR3 nucleotides: TGTGCCAGCATTTTAACTAGCGGCCTCGAGCAGTACTTC. Its translation is CASILTSGLEQYF.

This clonotype appeared many times. This chain links TRBV2 with TRBJ1-1; D gene ambiguous. Trimming stripped 7 bases from V and 7 bases from J, with 16 bases between. The CDR3 has 13 amino acids. Germline values: CDR1 SNHLY, CDR2 FYNNEI. The CDR3 is CASMSDNLLEAFF. DNA for the CDR3: TGTGCCAGCATGTCTGACAACCTTCTTGAAGCTTTCTTT.